What follows are 18 T cell receptor beta chains derived from one specimen sequenced in a study of blood T cell repertoires in COVID-19. Method: immunoSEQ multiplex PCR; TCRdb's copy keeps in-frame clones and lacks some. The data show fewer than 65,000 clones, 80% to 90% seen once. The sequencing input was peripheral blood. All receptors derive from a woman aged 55-70 years with COVID-19, enrolled during active disease.

The chain couples TRBV1 to TRBJ2-7; TRBD2, the D gene given by the table, was not confirmed from the DNA. TRBV1 counts as a pseudogene. The CDR3 length is 11 residues. In DNA form, the CDR3 reads TGCACCACCCCCTGTCTGTGCGAGCAGTACTTC. Amino acid sequence: CTTPCLCEQYF.

This clone occurred once. The J gene is TRBJ2-5, the V gene TRBV18; 9 bases agree with TRBD2. Germline-derived CDR1 and CDR2 are KGHSH and LQKENI. The CDR3 runs 14 residues. The junction had 4 bases not matched to a gene; V was cut back by 3 bases and J by 5 bases. CDR3 sequence (DNA): TGTGCCAGCTCACCTAGGACTAGCGTGGAGACCCAGTACTTC. Protein sequence: CASSPRTSVETQYF.

The chain is built from TRBV18 and TRBJ1-4, with D tentatively TRBD1 (5 bases). The germline V gene encodes CDR1 KGHSH and CDR2 LQKENI. The CDR3 is made up of 15 amino acids. The V end was cut by 0 bases, the J end by 10 bases, with 15 bases between. The CDR3 spells CASSPPSTGASKLFF. CDR3 DNA: TGTGCCAGCTCACCACCGTCTACAGGAGCCTCAAAACTGTTTTTT.

V and J are TRBV7-2 and TRBJ2-2; 8 bases map to TRBD1. J lost 1 base, V lost 6 bases, and 7 bases had no gene match. The germline V gene has CDR1 SGHTA and CDR2 FQGNSA. The CDR3 is made up of 16 amino acids. The chain's CDR3 is CASRRTGTGNTGELFF. In nucleotides, the CDR3 is TGTGCCAGCAGGCGGACCGGGACAGGGAACACCGGGGAGCTGTTTTTT.

The J gene is TRBJ1-5, the V gene TRBV18; TRBD1 matches 9 bases. There are 16 residues in the CDR3. Germline CDR1 is KGHSH and CDR2 is LQKENI. Losses at the gene ends were 5 bases for V and 11 bases for J; bases not matched to a gene: 16. CDR3 nucleotide sequence: TGTGCCAGCTCAAAGGGCCGGGACAGGGAGACCTCGGCCCAGCATTTT. Protein sequence: CASSKGRDRETSAQHF.

The rearrangement links TRBV11-2 to TRBJ2-3, with TRBD1 matching over 7 bases. Germline V CDR1 and CDR2: SGHAT, FQNNGV. Trimming removed 1 base from V and 4 bases from J; junction bases left unmatched: 8. This CDR3 is built from 16 residues. The DNA for the CDR3 is TGTGCCAGCAGCTTAGGGACAGGCTCGCCCGCAGATACGCAGTATTTT. Translation gives CASSLGTGSPADTQYF.

The gene calls are TRBV9 and TRBJ2-2; 8 bases map to TRBD2. Unmatched junction bases numbered 2, after V lost 1 base and J lost 3 bases. The CDR3 runs 15 residues. CDR1 is SGDLS, CDR2 YYNGEE, per germline. The CDR3 DNA reads as TGTGCCAGCAGCGTATCTAGCGGGCACACCGGGGAGCTGTTTTTT. Protein product: CASSVSSGHTGELFF. The variable domain in full, with the rest retrieved from reference TRBV9 and TRBJ2-2, is DSGVTQTPKHLITATGQRVTLRCSPRSGDLSVYWYQQSLDQGLQFLIQYYNGEERAKGNILERFSAQQFPDLHSELNLSSLELGDSALYFCASSVSSGHTGELFFGEGSRLTVL.

This rearrangement joins TRBV19 to TRBJ1-2; D possibly corresponds to TRBD1 (5 bases). Deletions cut 7 bases from V and 2 bases from J, with 14 bases between. The CDR3 extends over 14 amino acids. Germline lookup yields CDR1 LNHDA and CDR2 SQIVND (reference sequence). In nucleotides, the CDR3 is TGTGCCAGTACCTCCAGGGCGGTCAACTATGGCTACACCTTC. Translation gives CASTSRAVNYGYTF. Filled out from reference TRBV19 and TRBJ1-2, the complete variable domain reads DGGITQSPKYLFRKEGQNVTLSCEQNLNHDAMYWYRQDPGQGLRLIYYSQIVNDFQKGDIAEGYSVSREKKESFPLTVTSAQKNPTAFYLCASTSRAVNYGYTFGSGTRLTVV.

This clone was recorded only once. The chain carries TRBV5-1 and TRBJ1-1, with no clear D. V gave up 3 bases and J gave up 3 bases, with 15 bases separating them. The CDR3 sequence is 15 residues long. Germline lookup yields CDR1 SGHRS and CDR2 YFSETQ. CDR3 sequence: CASSSRPAQHTEAFF. The CDR3 bases are TGCGCCAGCAGCTCCAGGCCAGCCCAGCACACTGAAGCTTTCTTT.

J is TRBJ2-1 and V is TRBV18; 13 bases fit TRBD2. Per germline, CDR1 KGHSH and CDR2 LQKENI. Trimming at V came to 5 bases and at J to 6 bases, leaving 4 bases not matched to a gene. The CDR3 length is 15 residues. CDR3 DNA sequence: TGTGCCAGCTCAGTGGGACTAGCGGGACCCAATGAGCAGTTCTTC. Its translation: CASSVGLAGPNEQFF.

The chain employs TRBV7-2 and TRBJ2-3; D perhaps matches TRBD1 (5 bases). CDR1 and CDR2 (germline): SGHTA, FQGNSA. V dropped 0 bases and J dropped 3 bases, with 13 bases sitting between them. CDR3 length: 16 residues. The CDR3 DNA reads TGTGCCAGCAGCTTAGCAAGGGCAGGGCCTACAGATACGCAGTATTTT. Translating it yields CASSLARAGPTDTQYF.

The chain uses TRBV6-5 and TRBJ1-2, with no clear D. V was trimmed by 0 bases and J by 3 bases, leaving 8 bases between them. From germline, CDR1 is MNHEY and CDR2 SVGAGI. The CDR3 loop spans 14 amino acids. Here the CDR3 reads CASSYSIQDYGYTF. In nucleotides, the CDR3 is TGTGCCAGCAGTTACTCTATCCAGGACTATGGCTACACCTTC.

The chain employs TRBV30 and TRBJ2-7; 11 bases match TRBD1. V was clipped by 2 bases and J by 7 bases; unmatched bases: 13. The CDR3 sequence is 16 residues long. CDR1 is GTSNPN and CDR2 is SVGIG in the germline V gene (reference sequence). The CDR3 loop reads CAWSPPPGTGGREQYF. CDR3 DNA sequence: TGTGCCTGGAGTCCCCCCCCCGGGACAGGGGGTCGTGAGCAGTACTTC. Filled out from reference TRBV30 and TRBJ2-7, the complete variable domain reads SQTIHQWPATLVQPVGSPLSLECTVEGTSNPNLYWYRQAAGRGLQLLFYSVGIGQISSEVPQNLSASRPQDRQFILSSKKLLLSDSGFYLCAWSPPPGTGGREQYFGPGTRLTVT.

The chain recombines TRBV10-3 with TRBJ2-2, with a tentative D call TRBD2 (5 bases). CDR1 ENHRY and CDR2 SYGVKD come from the germline V gene. V lost 10 bases and J 9 bases, leaving 21 bases between the germline ends. The CDR3 is 14 residues long. The CDR3 loop reads CATSRGTSNRELFF. CDR3 bases: TGTGCCACCTCGCGCGGAACTAGTAACCGGGAGCTGTTTTTT.

This clone was recorded once. The chain has TRBV30 and TRBJ2-3, with TRBD1 as a possible D gene (6 bases). The germline V gene encodes CDR1 GTSNPN and CDR2 SVGIG (reference sequence). V was trimmed by 3 bases and J by 3 bases, leaving 16 bases between them. The CDR3 consists of 15 residues. Written as DNA, the CDR3 is TGTGCCTGGAGCCAGGGAGCGAGGGGGACAGATACGCAGTATTTT. Its protein is CAWSQGARGTDTQYF.

The DNA for the CDR3 is TGCGCCAGCAGCCAGGGAAACTATGGCTACACCTTC. It is translated as CASSQGNYGYTF. The rearrangement links TRBV5-1 to TRBJ1-2; tentative D call: TRBD1 (5 bases). CDR1 is SGHRS and CDR2 is YFSETQ in the germline V gene. Between the trimmed V and J ends, which lost 4 bases and 2 bases, there was a span of 6 bases. CDR3 length: 12 amino acids.

This rearrangement joins TRBV11-3 to TRBJ1-1; a possible D gene is TRBD1 (5 bases). V gave up 6 bases and J gave up 0 bases, with 11 bases separating them. The CDR3 covers 14 residues. Germline CDR1 reads SGHNT; CDR2 reads YENEEA. CDR3 nucleotides: TGTGCCAGCAGTCCGAGACAGCTGAACACTGAAGCTTTCTTT. Translation gives CASSPRQLNTEAFF. Full variable domain (rest looked up from reference TRBV11-3 and TRBJ1-1): EAGVVQSPRYKIIEKKQPVAFWCNPISGHNTLYWYLQNLGQGPELLIRYENEEAVDDSQLPKDRFSAERLKGVDSTLKIQPAELGDSAVYLCASSPRQLNTEAFFGQGTRLTVV.

V is TRBV9 and J is TRBJ1-2; D possibly corresponds to TRBD1 (6 bases). The CDR3 contains 16 residues. Germline CDR1 is SGDLS and CDR2 is YYNGEE. V was trimmed by 4 bases and J by 6 bases, leaving 22 bases between them. Here the CDR3 DNA reads TGTGCCAGCAGCCCTTATCCCCGGGACAAGGGTGATGGCTACACCTTC. Its translation: CASSPYPRDKGDGYTF.